What follows are 27 T cell receptor beta chains derived from one specimen sequenced in a study of cytomegalovirus exposure and HLA in healthy donors. PCR employed 60 Vbeta and 13 Jbeta primers. Sequenced by immunoSEQ multiplex PCR; TCRdb stores in-frame clones only, minus some. The sample carries hundreds of thousands of clones, around four fifths recorded once. Sequenced material: PBMCs. Receptor source: a male donor in good health and CMV-seronegative.

The V call is TRBV7-3, the J call TRBJ2-7; 9 bases line up with TRBD2. This CDR3 region has 16 residues. The germline V gene has CDR1 SGHTA and CDR2 FQGTGA. With V trimmed by 5 bases and J by 2 bases, 10 bases remained unmatched. DNA for the CDR3: TGTGCCAGCAGCCCTCCGACTAGCGGAGGCCCCTACGAGCAGTACTTC. Translating gives CASSPPTSGGPYEQYF.

The chain joins TRBV27 to TRBJ1-4, with 7 bases that match TRBD1. Germline CDR1 and CDR2: MNHEY and SMNVEV (reference sequence). This CDR3 has 15 amino acids. The ends lost 6 bases at V and 0 bases at J; junction bases unmatched: 4. Here the CDR3 DNA reads TGTGCCAGCAGATCCCAGGGGGCAACTAATGAAAAACTGTTTTTT. Encoded protein: CASRSQGATNEKLFF. The full variable domain, in which reference TRBV27 and TRBJ1-4 provide the parts outside the CDR3, is EAQVTQNPRYLITVTGKKLTVTCSQNMNHEYMSWYRQDPGLGLRQIYYSMNVEVTDKGDVPEGYKVSRKEKRNFPLILESPSPNQTSLYFCASRSQGATNEKLFFGSGTQLSVL.

The chain joins TRBV28 to TRBJ2-7; 7 bases agree with TRBD2. With 1 base clipped from V and 4 bases from J, the junction kept 13 bases outside the gene matches. In germline, CDR1 is MDHEN, CDR2 SYDVKM. There are 17 residues in the CDR3. CDR3 in amino acids: CASSLSAPVASGYEQYF. Written as DNA, the CDR3 is TGTGCCAGCAGTTTATCCGCTCCCGTGGCTAGCGGATACGAGCAGTACTTC.

The chain carries TRBV19 and TRBJ2-1; 9 positions agree with TRBD2. The CDR3 extends over 17 amino acids. Germline CDR1 and CDR2: LNHDA and SQIVND (reference sequence). Trimming removed 0 bases from V and 9 bases from J; junction bases left unmatched: 12. The CDR3 sequence is CASSIDPVAGARGEQFF. CDR3 coding DNA: TGTGCCAGTAGTATAGATCCCGTAGCGGGAGCTAGGGGTGAGCAGTTCTTC.

The chain uses TRBV7-9 and TRBJ1-1, with D possibly being TRBD1 (6 bases). The germline V gene has CDR1 SEHNR and CDR2 FQNEAQ (reference sequence). With 4 bases removed from V and 4 bases from J, the gap between germline ends came to 22 bases. The CDR3 sequence is 17 residues long. The CDR3 spells CASSYPRGGAPFTEAFF. In DNA, the CDR3 is TGTGCCAGCAGCTACCCCAGGGGCGGCGCTCCATTCACTGAAGCTTTCTTT.

The rearrangement joins TRBV9 to TRBJ1-3; tentatively, D is TRBD1 (6 bases). Deletions cut 3 bases from V and 1 base from J, with 11 bases between. Germline V gene data show CDR1 as SGDLS and CDR2 as YYNGEE. The CDR3 sequence is 15 residues long. The CDR3 sequence: CASSATRGSGNTIYF. DNA for the CDR3: TGTGCCAGCAGCGCGACGAGGGGGTCTGGAAACACCATATATTTT.

Turning to this clone: A read error may account for a junction end that differs from germline. This chain joins TRBV5-1 and TRBJ2-3, with no clear D. The CDR3 extends over 15 amino acids. Germline CDR1 reads SGHRS; CDR2 reads YFSETQ. The CDR3 is CASRLDGSSTDTQYF. The CDR3 DNA sequence: TGCGCCAGCAGGTTGGACGGTTCTAGCACAGATACGCAGTATTTT.

V gene TRBV6-1 combines with J gene TRBJ1-1; D unclear. The germline V gene encodes CDR1 MNHNS and CDR2 SASEGT. The CDR3 is 11 residues long. V dropped 7 bases and J dropped 2 bases, with 5 bases sitting between them. CDR3 sequence (DNA): TGTGCCAGCAAGACAAACACTGAAGCTTTCTTT. It specifies CASKTNTEAFF.

V gene TRBV5-1 combines with J gene TRBJ1-2, with no clear D. The CDR3 is made up of 14 amino acids. Trimming took off 8 bases at V and 1 base at J, with 15 bases between the two ends. Looked up from germline, CDR1 is SGHRS and CDR2 is YFSETQ. The CDR3 protein is CASKESPSNYGYTF. The CDR3 region has the DNA TGCGCCAGTAAAGAGAGCCCTAGTAACTATGGCTACACCTTC.

The CDR3 here is CASSFTGDRYEQYF. CDR3 sequence (DNA): TGCGCCAGCAGCTTTACAGGGGACCGCTACGAGCAGTACTTC. J is TRBJ2-7 and V is TRBV5-1, with 7 bases identical to TRBD1. Trimming at V came to 2 bases and at J to 3 bases, leaving 5 bases not matched to a gene. This CDR3 comprises 14 residues. CDR1 SGHRS and CDR2 YFSETQ come from the germline V gene.

The gene calls are TRBV7-9 and TRBJ1-6; no reliable D call. The CDR3 totals 16 residues. Germline V gives CDR1 SEHNR, CDR2 FQNEAQ (reference sequence). The ends were cut back, 1 base at V and 0 bases at J, with 7 bases in the middle. The CDR3 region has the DNA TGTGCCAGCAGCTTAGAATTGAGCTCCTATAATTCACCCCTCCACTTT. Residues: CASSLELSSYNSPLHF. Drawing the rest from reference TRBV7-9 and TRBJ1-6, the complete variable domain is DTGVSQNPRHKITKRGQNVTFRCDPISEHNRLYWYRQTLGQGPEFLTYFQNEAQLEKSRLLSDRFSAERPKGSFSTLEIQRTEQGDSAMYLCASSLELSSYNSPLHFGNGTRLTVT.

The chain couples TRBV28 to TRBJ1-1; possibly TRBD1 for D (5 bases). V was cut by 8 bases and J by 4 bases, with 17 bases left in between. Germline-derived CDR1 and CDR2 are MDHEN and SYDVKM. The CDR3 has 14 amino acids. The CDR3 sequence is CASQDSLTGTEAFF. CDR3 bases: TGTGCCAGCCAAGACAGCCTCACGGGCACTGAAGCTTTCTTT.

V is TRBV29-1 and J is TRBJ1-4, with TRBD1 identical over 7 bases. From germline, CDR1 is SQVTM and CDR2 ANQGSEA. CDR3 length: 12 amino acids. CDR3 nucleotide sequence: TGCAGTGCGGGACAGTTAAATGAAAAACTGTTTTTT. Protein product: CSAGQLNEKLFF.

The gene calls are TRBV28 and TRBJ2-3; D possibly corresponds to TRBD1 (6 bases). This CDR3 has 12 amino acids. V was pared by 5 bases and J by 5 bases, with 8 bases between. Germline values: CDR1 MDHEN, CDR2 SYDVKM. The CDR3, as DNA: TGTGCCAGCAGTGGGACAAGAGATACGCAGTATTTT. Residues: CASSGTRDTQYF.

The CDR3 coding sequence is TGTGCCAGCAGCTACCGCGTGGCCGGGGACAGGGACTACGAGCAGTACTTC. The encoded protein is CASSYRVAGDRDYEQYF. The chain joins TRBV5-4 to TRBJ2-5; 9 nucleotides agree with TRBD1. The better agreement between TRBJ2-7 and the DNA end casts doubt on the J call. This CDR3 spans 17 amino acids. CDR1 and CDR2 from the germline V gene are SGHNT and YYREEE (reference sequence).

The chain joins TRBV7-6 to TRBJ2-1, with TRBD2 matching 12 bases. The V and J ends lost 3 bases and 9 bases, in that order; junction bases with no gene match: 9. The CDR3 has 16 residues. Germline loops: CDR1 SGHVS, CDR2 FNYEAQ. This CDR3 reads CASSFTSGRSGGEQFF. CDR3 in DNA: TGTGCCAGCAGCTTCACTAGCGGGAGGTCGGGGGGTGAGCAGTTCTTC.

The gene calls are TRBV10-1 and TRBJ2-1, with D perhaps TRBD2 (6 bases). The CDR3 sequence is 17 residues long. Germline V gene sequence: CDR1 WNHNN, CDR2 SYGVQD (reference sequence). The germline V and J ends were trimmed by 0 bases and 5 bases, with 17 bases remaining between them. The CDR3 nucleotides are TGCGCCAGCAGTGAGTCCTTACTAGCCAGCATCAACAATGAGCAGTTCTTC. Translating it yields CASSESLLASINNEQFF.

The CDR3 loop is CASSYSSSIPYNEQFF. CDR3 in DNA: TGTGCCAGCAGTTACTCGTCTAGCATCCCCTACAATGAGCAGTTCTTC. This chain uses TRBV6-5 with TRBJ2-1; D may be TRBD2 (5 bases). This CDR3 is built from 16 residues. V lost 0 bases to trimming and J lost 2 bases, with 11 bases between them. Germline values: CDR1 MNHEY, CDR2 SVGAGI.

This rearrangement joins TRBV6-1 to TRBJ2-7; the match to TRBD1 covers 9 bases. This CDR3 has 15 amino acids. V gave up 4 bases and J gave up 3 bases; unmatched junction bases: 7. CDR1 MNHNS and CDR2 SASEGT come from the germline V gene. CDR3 amino acids: CASSAGTGTYYEQYF. CDR3 bases: TGTGCCAGCAGTGCCGGGACAGGGACATACTACGAGCAGTACTTC.

This clone was counted between two and nine times. This chain joins TRBV6-6 and TRBJ2-2; 9 bases match TRBD2. V was clipped by 9 bases and J by 5 bases; unmatched bases: 7. Germline values: CDR1 MNHNY, CDR2 SVGAGI (reference sequence). This CDR3 has 14 amino acids. The CDR3 loop is CASLGLARTGELFF. The CDR3 DNA is TGTGCCAGTCTCGGACTAGCGAGAACCGGGGAGCTGTTTTTT.

V is TRBV5-1 and J is TRBJ1-1; D might be TRBD1 (6 bases). The CDR3 is 17 amino acids. The V gene lost 0 bases and the J gene lost 0 bases, with 15 bases spanning the gap. Germline loops: CDR1 SGHRS, CDR2 YFSETQ. CDR3 in amino acids: CASSLGVWTDLNTEAFF. In DNA form, the CDR3 reads TGCGCCAGCAGCTTGGGGGTCTGGACAGACTTGAACACTGAAGCTTTCTTT.

The chain has TRBV5-1 and TRBJ1-5; 11 nucleotides match TRBD1. Germline V gives CDR1 SGHRS, CDR2 YFSETQ. The CDR3 consists of 18 residues. Trimming cost V 0 bases and J 1 base; bases outside gene matches: 6. The CDR3 spells CASSLDRTGGWSNQPQHF. Written as DNA, the CDR3 is TGCGCCAGCAGCTTGGATAGGACAGGGGGCTGGAGCAATCAGCCCCAGCATTTT. Full variable domain (outside the CDR3, taken from reference TRBV5-1 and TRBJ1-5): KAGVTQTPRYLIKTRGQQVTLSCSPISGHRSVSWYQQTPGQGLQFLFEYFSETQRNKGNFPGRFSGRQFSNSRSEMNVSTLELGDSALYLCASSLDRTGGWSNQPQHFGDGTRLSIL.

The chain carries TRBV19 and TRBJ2-1; 9 bases align to TRBD2. After removal of 9 bases from V and 8 bases from J, the junction contained 14 bases not matched to a gene. The length of the CDR3 is 15 residues. Germline V gene data show CDR1 as LNHDA and CDR2 as SQIVND (reference sequence). CDR3 in DNA: TGTGCCAGCCAACGGGCGGCGGGAGGGGGGGATGAGCAGTTCTTC. It encodes CASQRAAGGGDEQFF. Full variable domain (rest looked up from reference TRBV19 and TRBJ2-1): DGGITQSPKYLFRKEGQNVTLSCEQNLNHDAMYWYRQDPGQGLRLIYYSQIVNDFQKGDIAEGYSVSREKKESFPLTVTSAQKNPTAFYLCASQRAAGGGDEQFFGPGTRLTVL.

The rearrangement links TRBV7-8 to TRBJ1-5; the match to TRBD1 covers 9 bases. J gave up 3 bases and V 5 bases, and 5 bases lay outside the gene matches. In germline, CDR1 is SGHVS, CDR2 FQNEAQ. The CDR3 consists of 15 residues. Here the CDR3 reads CASSGRTGVNQPQHF. In DNA form, the CDR3 reads TGTGCCAGCAGCGGAAGGACAGGGGTCAATCAGCCCCAGCATTTT.

The chain joins TRBV10-3 to TRBJ1-2; 11 bases align to TRBD1. V shed 6 bases and J 4 bases; nucleotides not matched to a gene: 7. Germline V lookup: CDR1 ENHRY, CDR2 SYGVKD. The CDR3 covers 15 residues. CDR3 in DNA: TGTGCCATCAGCGCCGGGACAGGGGGACGCTATGGCTACACCTTC. Translation gives CAISAGTGGRYGYTF.

The chain links TRBV28 to TRBJ2-3, with 7 bases identical to TRBD2. CDR1 and CDR2 (germline): MDHEN, SYDVKM. This CDR3 comprises 16 residues. Trimming removed 6 bases from V and 0 bases from J; junction bases left unmatched: 9. For the CDR3, the DNA is TGTGCCAGCAGCAGTGTAGCGGGTCTCAGCACAGATACGCAGTATTTT. It encodes CASSSVAGLSTDTQYF.

This clone occurred a few times. The J gene is TRBJ1-6, the V gene TRBV5-1; D gene unclear. V was shortened by 4 bases and J by 10 bases, with 12 bases between the two germline ends. The CDR3 contains 13 residues. The V gene's germline CDR1 is SGHRS and CDR2 YFSETQ. CDR3 bases: TGCGCCAGCAGCCTCCAAGAGGCGTCACCCCTCCACTTT. This codes for CASSLQEASPLHF.